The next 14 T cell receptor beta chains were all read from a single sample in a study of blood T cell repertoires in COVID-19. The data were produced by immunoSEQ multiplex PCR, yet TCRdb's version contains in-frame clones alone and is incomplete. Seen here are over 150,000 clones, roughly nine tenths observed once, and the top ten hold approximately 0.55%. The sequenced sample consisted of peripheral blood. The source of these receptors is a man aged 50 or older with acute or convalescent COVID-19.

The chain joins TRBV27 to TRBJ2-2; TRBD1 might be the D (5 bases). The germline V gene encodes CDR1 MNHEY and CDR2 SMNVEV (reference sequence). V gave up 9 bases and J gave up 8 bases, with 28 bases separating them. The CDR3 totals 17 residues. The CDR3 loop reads CASSGGDSNIYRGELFF. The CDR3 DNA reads TGTGCCAGTTCCGGTGGAGACAGCAATATTTACCGGGGGGAGCTGTTTTTT.

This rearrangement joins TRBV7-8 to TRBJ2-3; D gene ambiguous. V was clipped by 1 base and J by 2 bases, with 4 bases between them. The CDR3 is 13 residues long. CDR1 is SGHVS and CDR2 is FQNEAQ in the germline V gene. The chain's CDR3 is CASSLGVTDTQYF. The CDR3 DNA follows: TGTGCCAGCAGCTTAGGAGTCACAGATACGCAGTATTTT.

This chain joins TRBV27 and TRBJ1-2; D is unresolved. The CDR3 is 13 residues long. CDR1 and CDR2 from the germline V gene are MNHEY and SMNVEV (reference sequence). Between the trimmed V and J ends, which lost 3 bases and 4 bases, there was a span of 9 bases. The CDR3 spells CASSLQSGYGYTF. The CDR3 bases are TGTGCCAGCAGTTTGCAGTCGGGCTATGGCTACACCTTC.

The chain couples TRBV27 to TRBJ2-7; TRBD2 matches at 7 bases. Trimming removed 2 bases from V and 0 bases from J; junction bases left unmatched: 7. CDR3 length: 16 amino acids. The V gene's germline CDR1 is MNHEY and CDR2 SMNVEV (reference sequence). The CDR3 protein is CASSLSGRGLSYEQYF. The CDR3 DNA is TGTGCCAGCAGTTTAAGTGGGAGGGGACTCTCCTACGAGCAGTACTTC.

In nucleotides, the CDR3 is TGTGCCAGCAGACTAGATGCAGATACGCAGTATTTT. Its translation: CASRLDADTQYF. The genes are TRBV2 and TRBJ2-3; tentative D call: TRBD2 (5 bases). CDR1 and CDR2 from the germline V gene are SNHLY and FYNNEI. This CDR3 has 12 residues. V dropped 6 bases and J dropped 4 bases, with 8 bases sitting between them.

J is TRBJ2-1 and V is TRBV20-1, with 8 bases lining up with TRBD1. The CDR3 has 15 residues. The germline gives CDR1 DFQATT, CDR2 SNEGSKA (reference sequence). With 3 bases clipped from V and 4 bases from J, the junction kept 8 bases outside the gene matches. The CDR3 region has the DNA TGCAGTGCTAGTCCTGGACAGGGTACATACAATGAGCAGTTCTTC. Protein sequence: CSASPGQGTYNEQFF.

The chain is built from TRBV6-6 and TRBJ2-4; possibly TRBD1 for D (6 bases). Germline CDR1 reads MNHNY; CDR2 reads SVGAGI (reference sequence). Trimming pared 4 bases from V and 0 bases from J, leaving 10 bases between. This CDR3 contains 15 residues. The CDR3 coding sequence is TGTGCCAGCAGTTCAGGGGTTCTAGCCAAAAACATTCAGTACTTC. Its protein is CASSSGVLAKNIQYF.

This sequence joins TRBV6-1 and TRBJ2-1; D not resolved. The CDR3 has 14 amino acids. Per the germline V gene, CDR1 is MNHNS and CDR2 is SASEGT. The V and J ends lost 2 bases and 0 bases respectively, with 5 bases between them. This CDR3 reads CASSEHSSYNEQFF. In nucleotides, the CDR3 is TGTGCCAGCAGTGAACACAGCTCCTACAATGAGCAGTTCTTC.

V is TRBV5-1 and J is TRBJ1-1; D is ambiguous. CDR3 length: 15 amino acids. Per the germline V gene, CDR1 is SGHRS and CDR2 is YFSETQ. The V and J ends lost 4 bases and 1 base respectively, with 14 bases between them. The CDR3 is CASSLTTAWNTEAFF. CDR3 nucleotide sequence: TGCGCCAGCAGCCTAACTACGGCTTGGAACACTGAAGCTTTCTTT.

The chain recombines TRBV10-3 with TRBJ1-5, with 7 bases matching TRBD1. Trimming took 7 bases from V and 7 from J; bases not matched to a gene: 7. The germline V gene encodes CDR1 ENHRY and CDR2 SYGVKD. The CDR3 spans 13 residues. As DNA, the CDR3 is TGTGCCATCACCGGACAGGCCCAACAGCCCCAGCATTTT. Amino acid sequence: CAITGQAQQPQHF.

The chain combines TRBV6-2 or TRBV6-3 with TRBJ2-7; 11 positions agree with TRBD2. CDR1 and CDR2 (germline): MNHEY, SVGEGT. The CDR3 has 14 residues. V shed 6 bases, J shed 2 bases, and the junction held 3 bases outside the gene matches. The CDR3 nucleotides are TGTGCCAGCAGCCTAGCGGGGGGACCCTACGAGCAGTACGTC. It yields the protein CASSLAGGPYEQYV.

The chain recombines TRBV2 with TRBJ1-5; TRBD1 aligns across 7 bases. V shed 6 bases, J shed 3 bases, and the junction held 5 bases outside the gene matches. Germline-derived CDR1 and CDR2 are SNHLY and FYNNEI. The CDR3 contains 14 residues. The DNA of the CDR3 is TGTGCCAGCAGAGGACAGGCGAACAATCAGCCCCAGCATTTT. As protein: CASRGQANNQPQHF.

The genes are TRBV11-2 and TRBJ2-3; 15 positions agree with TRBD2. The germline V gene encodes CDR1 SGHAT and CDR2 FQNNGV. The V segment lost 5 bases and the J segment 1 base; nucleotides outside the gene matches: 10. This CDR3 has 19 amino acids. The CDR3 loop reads CASSRKGLAGGPGTDTQYF. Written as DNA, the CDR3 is TGTGCCAGCAGCCGAAAGGGACTAGCGGGGGGCCCGGGCACAGATACGCAGTATTTT.

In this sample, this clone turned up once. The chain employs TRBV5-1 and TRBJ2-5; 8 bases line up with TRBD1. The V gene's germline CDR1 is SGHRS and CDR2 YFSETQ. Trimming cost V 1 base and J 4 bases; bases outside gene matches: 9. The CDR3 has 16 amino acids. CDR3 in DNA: TGCGCCAGCAGCTTGATGCAGGGGGCAGGGGGAGAGACCCAGTACTTC. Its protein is CASSLMQGAGGETQYF.